These 21 T cell receptor beta chains came from one sample sequenced in a study of cytomegalovirus exposure and HLA in healthy donors. The PCR ran on 60 Vbeta and 13 Jbeta primers. The repertoire was sequenced with immunoSEQ multiplex PCR; TCRdb's copy has only in-frame clones and lacks some. Of under 200,000 clones listed, more than 65% are singletons. Sample: PBMCs. These receptor sequences come from a man aged 45 to 65 in good health and CMV-seropositive.

This clone was picked up a small number of times. The V and J genes are TRBV15 and TRBJ2-3; possibly TRBD1 for D (6 bases). CDR1 LNHNV and CDR2 YYDKDF come from the germline V gene (reference sequence). CDR3 size: 16 residues. V was trimmed by 0 bases and J by 4 bases, leaving 14 bases between them. CDR3 coding DNA: TGTGCCACCAGCAGAGAACAGGGAGATGAGTCAGATACGCAGTATTTT. It translates to CATSREQGDESDTQYF.

This sequence joins TRBV5-5 and TRBJ1-5; maybe TRBD1 (6 bases). CDR1 and CDR2 (germline): SGHKS, YYEKEE (reference sequence). Trimming left V 3 bases short and J 0 bases short, with 10 bases between. CDR3 size: 15 residues. CDR3 DNA sequence: TGTGCCAGCAGCTCGAGGGGGTATAGCAATCAGCCCCAGCATTTT. This translates into CASSSRGYSNQPQHF.

V and J are TRBV7-9 and TRBJ2-7, with 7 bases aligning to TRBD1. This CDR3 contains 16 residues. V shed 5 bases and J 2 bases; nucleotides not matched to a gene: 12. The germline CDR1 and CDR2 sequences are SEHNR and FQNEAQ (reference sequence). The CDR3 loop reads CASSAITGTVPYEQYF. Here the CDR3 DNA reads TGTGCCAGCAGCGCAATCACCGGGACAGTCCCCTACGAGCAGTACTTC.

The chain employs TRBV5-1 and TRBJ1-2, with 8 bases matching TRBD1. Germline V gene sequence: CDR1 SGHRS, CDR2 YFSETQ. The V and J ends lost 4 bases and 4 bases, in that order; junction bases with no gene match: 9. The CDR3 loop spans 15 amino acids. The DNA for the CDR3 is TGCGCCAGCAGCCAGGAAGGACAGGGCCCCTATGGCTACACCTTC. Encoded protein: CASSQEGQGPYGYTF.

The genes are TRBV7-9 and TRBJ2-7; weak D call: TRBD1 (6 bases). CDR1 is SEHNR and CDR2 is FQNEAQ in the germline V gene (reference sequence). Trimming took off 11 bases at V and 6 bases at J, with 20 bases between the two ends. This CDR3 contains 13 residues. The CDR3 loop reads CAVGDPGAGEQYF. CDR3 DNA sequence: TGTGCCGTCGGGGACCCAGGGGCCGGCGAGCAGTACTTC. Full variable domain (rest looked up from reference TRBV7-9 and TRBJ2-7): DTGVSQNPRHKITKRGQNVTFRCDPISEHNRLYWYRQTLGQGPEFLTYFQNEAQLEKSRLLSDRFSAERPKGSFSTLEIQRTEQGDSAMYLCAVGDPGAGEQYFGPGTRLTVT.

V and J are TRBV4-2 and TRBJ2-2, with 7 bases aligning to TRBD2. The J segment lost 0 bases and the V segment lost 7 bases, leaving 11 bases of the junction unmatched. The CDR3 is 17 amino acids. Per the germline V gene, CDR1 is LGHNA and CDR2 is YNFKEQ. CDR3: CASTVARGTTNTGELFF. Here the CDR3 DNA reads TGTGCCAGCACCGTCGCCCGAGGGACTACGAACACCGGGGAGCTGTTTTTT.

This sequence joins TRBV6-1 and TRBJ1-6, with a tentative D call TRBD1 (6 bases). In germline, CDR1 is MNHNS, CDR2 SASEGT. This CDR3 is 15 amino acids long. V was shortened by 7 bases and J by 0 bases, with 10 bases between the two germline ends. The CDR3 DNA is TGTGCCAGCAACTCACAGGGCTCCTATAATTCACCCCTCCACTTT. Its translation is CASNSQGSYNSPLHF.

The chain recombines TRBV10-3 with TRBJ1-1; D uncertain. The CDR3 sequence is 14 residues long. With 10 bases removed from V and 0 bases from J, the gap between germline ends came to 15 bases. Germline V gives CDR1 ENHRY, CDR2 SYGVKD. CDR3 region: CASRSTGLNTEAFF. The DNA of the CDR3 is TGTGCCAGCAGAAGCACCGGTCTGAACACTGAAGCTTTCTTT.

This clone turned up a few times. The genes are TRBV18 and TRBJ2-3; 7 bases map to TRBD1. The junction had 7 bases not matched to a gene; V was cut back by 1 base and J by 3 bases. Germline lookup yields CDR1 KGHSH and CDR2 LQKENI. The CDR3 is 16 amino acids. DNA of the CDR3: TGTGCCAGCTCACCACGTGAGGGCAGGGGGACAGATACGCAGTATTTT. Encoded protein: CASSPREGRGTDTQYF.

This clone was observed a single time. The CDR3 region is CASSSDSQNQPQHF. Here the CDR3 DNA reads TGTGCCAGCAGTTCGGACAGTCAGAATCAGCCCCAGCATTTT. The rearrangement links TRBV28 to TRBJ1-5; perhaps TRBD1 as D (6 bases). V gave up 4 bases and J gave up 4 bases, with 11 bases separating them. This CDR3 spans 14 amino acids. Germline lookup yields CDR1 MDHEN and CDR2 SYDVKM.

CDR3 DNA: TGTGCCAGCAGCCCCCTCCCTAGCGTTGGGGCAGATACGCAGTATTTT. Translation: CASSPLPSVGADTQYF. The chain is built from TRBV7-8 and TRBJ2-3; maybe TRBD2 (6 bases). Trimming pared 5 bases from V and 4 bases from J, leaving 19 bases between. The CDR3 covers 16 residues. Germline loops: CDR1 SGHVS, CDR2 FQNEAQ.

The chain employs TRBV2 and TRBJ2-2; a possible D gene is TRBD2 (6 bases). Trimming cost V 0 bases and J 6 bases, with 14 bases left between them. This CDR3 region has 16 residues. CDR1 and CDR2 (germline): SNHLY, FYNNEI. The chain's CDR3 is CASSEAREGFPGELFF. CDR3 nucleotide sequence: TGTGCCAGCAGTGAAGCGCGGGAAGGGTTTCCCGGGGAGCTGTTTTTT. Together with reference TRBV2 and TRBJ2-2, the CDR3 gives the full variable domain: EPEVTQTPSHQVTQMGQEVILRCVPISNHLYFYWYRQILGQKVEFLVSFYNNEISEKSEIFDDQFSVERPDGSNFTLKIRSTKLEDSAMYFCASSEAREGFPGELFFGEGSRLTVL.

This rearrangement joins TRBV19 to TRBJ2-2, with 7 bases identical to TRBD2. After removal of 5 bases from V and 0 bases from J, the junction contained 6 bases not matched to a gene. CDR1 is LNHDA, CDR2 SQIVND, per germline (reference sequence). CDR3 length equals 16 residues. The CDR3 region has the DNA TGTGCCAGTAGTCCCTACGGGACTACGAACACCGGGGAGCTGTTTTTT. It specifies CASSPYGTTNTGELFF.

V is TRBV7-8 and J is TRBJ2-6; D call uncertain. This CDR3 is built from 15 residues. CDR1 is SGHVS, CDR2 FQNEAQ, per germline. V lost 4 bases and J 3 bases, leaving 10 bases between the germline ends. The CDR3 DNA sequence: TGTGCCAGCAGCTCCCACCTAGGTGGGGCCAACGTCCTGACTTTC. This encodes CASSSHLGGANVLTF. Supplemented by reference TRBV7-8 and TRBJ2-6, the full variable domain reads GAGVSQSPRYKVAKRGQDVALRCDPISGHVSLFWYQQALGQGPEFLTYFQNEAQLDKSGLPSDRFFAERPEGSVSTLKIQRTQQEDSAVYLCASSSHLGGANVLTFGAGSRLTVL.

This clone appeared once. Other DNA sequences in this sample translate to the same CDR3. The rearrangement links TRBV19 to TRBJ1-5; 9 bases map to TRBD1. There are 16 residues in the CDR3. Germline V gene lookup returns CDR1 LNHDA and CDR2 SQIVND (reference sequence). With V trimmed by 6 bases and J by 3 bases, 9 bases remained unmatched. CDR3 protein: CASSRTGDPFNQPQHF. The CDR3 nucleotides read TGTGCCAGTAGCAGGACAGGGGACCCCTTCAATCAGCCCCAGCATTTT.

The count of this clone is one. V is TRBV5-6 and J is TRBJ1-1; 8 bases map to TRBD1. This CDR3 contains 15 residues. Germline V gene lookup returns CDR1 SGHDT and CDR2 YYEEEE. With V trimmed by 2 bases and J by 1 base, 4 bases remained unmatched. The CDR3 DNA sequence: TGTGCCAGCAGCTTAACAGGGGGAAGGAACACTGAAGCTTTCTTT. Its protein product is CASSLTGGRNTEAFF.

The V gene is TRBV6-5, the J gene TRBJ2-4; D is unresolved. Trimming cost V 5 bases and J 0 bases, with 8 bases left between them. CDR1 is MNHEY, CDR2 SVGAGI, per germline. The CDR3 is 14 residues long. The CDR3 reads CASSPSLAKNIQYF. Written as DNA, the CDR3 is TGTGCCAGCAGTCCGTCCCTAGCCAAAAACATTCAGTACTTC.

V usage is TRBV2 and J usage is TRBJ2-1, with D perhaps TRBD1 (8 bases). This CDR3 comprises 13 residues. Germline CDR1 is SNHLY and CDR2 is FYNNEI. V was trimmed by 5 bases and J by 9 bases, leaving 14 bases between them. The CDR3 DNA follows: TGTGCCAGCAGTTCAAACAGGGGGGGTGAGCAGTTCTTC. It codes for CASSSNRGGEQFF.

The rearrangement links TRBV19 to TRBJ1-4; D unclear. Trimming stripped 6 bases from V and 0 bases from J, with 14 bases between. The CDR3 covers 16 residues. CDR1 and CDR2 (germline): LNHDA, SQIVND (reference sequence). The CDR3 sequence is CASSRRTGATNEKLFF. CDR3 bases: TGTGCCAGTAGCCGTCGGACGGGAGCAACTAATGAAAAACTGTTTTTT.

V usage is TRBV19 and J usage is TRBJ1-4; D call uncertain. Germline CDR1 is LNHDA and CDR2 is SQIVND (reference sequence). The ends were cut back, 6 bases at V and 0 bases at J, with 8 bases in the middle. The CDR3 has 14 residues. CDR3 in amino acids: CASSGWATNEKLFF. The CDR3 DNA follows: TGTGCCAGTAGCGGGTGGGCAACTAATGAAAAACTGTTTTTT.

A few counts support this clone. The rearrangement links TRBV18 to TRBJ2-1; D may be TRBD2 (5 bases). CDR1 is KGHSH, CDR2 LQKENI, per germline. The V gene lost 1 base and the J gene lost 5 bases, with 6 bases spanning the gap. The CDR3 has 13 amino acids. The CDR3 loop reads CASSPRRDNEQFF. For the CDR3, the DNA is TGTGCCAGCTCACCACGGCGGGACAATGAGCAGTTCTTC.